One TCR beta chain is described in this entry. Its antigen remains unidentified. The data were obtained in a study of CD8 T cells in ankylosing spondylitis. TCRdb used MiXCR to reprocess the 5' RACE reads, holding one entry per CDR3 protein. Of approximately 110,000 distinct CDR3 sequences in the sample, approximately 25% were seen once. Germline V gives CDR1 MNHNY, CDR2 SVGAGI (reference sequence). Trimming removed 4 bases at V and 3 bases at J, with 8 bases between. The CDR3 spans 13 residues. Study-wide points: One TCR beta motif, made up of roughly eight highly homologous variants, appeared characteristic of ankylosing spondylitis blood.

This TCR was sampled from a male donor with ankylosing spondylitis. V gene TRBV6-6 combines with J gene TRBJ2-3; D gene unclear. Sequencing was performed on synovial fluid, either unsorted or a sorted T cell fraction (not recorded which). The CDR3 here is CASSLEETDTQYF. DNA of the CDR3: TGTGCCAGCAGTTTAGAGGAGACAGATACGCAGTATTTT.